The present entry profiles one TCR beta chain with its context. What it binds is not known. This may be a read error: a much more frequent sequence differs by one nucleotide. The record originates from a study of blood T cells in healthy people across ages. Study-level results: With unsorted PBMCs, a conclusive comparison of naive versus antigen-experienced cells was not possible.

The authors drew around 9.4 milliliters of peripheral blood from each donor. With a J-beta primer mix and a sample-barcoded 5' primer, a second PCR ran about 7 to 12 cycles. Each CDR3 protein gets one entry after TCRdb re-called the 5' RACE reads with MiXCR. The data hold about 1.8 million distinct CDR3 sequences, with 49% observed a single time. The clonotype was recovered from a woman aged 40 to 49 in good health. Sequencing used blood.

This CDR3 is CSARYATEYTEAFF. CDR3 sequence (DNA): TGCAGTGCTAGATATGCGACAGAATACACTGAAGCTTTCTTT. The chain is built from TRBV20-1 and TRBJ1-1; a possible D gene is TRBD1 (5 bases). Trimming left V 2 bases short and J 3 bases short, with 13 bases between. This CDR3 spans 14 amino acids. Germline CDR1 is DFQATT and CDR2 is SNEGSKA (reference sequence).